This record concerns one T cell receptor (beta chain) sequence. No antigen is known for it. The data are from a study of PD-1 blockade in classical Hodgkin lymphoma. Points from the study as a whole: Among the patients, those starting nivolumab under 1 year after ASCT were excluded. Newly diagnosed patients were said to have less baseline TCR diversity than healthy donors did. While CD8+ TCR diversity did not rise significantly by C4D1, CD4+ TCR diversity did.

The CDR3 extends over 20 amino acids. Looked up from germline, CDR1 is MDHEN and CDR2 is SYDVKM. The V gene lost 10 bases and the J gene lost 5 bases, with 36 bases spanning the gap. The patients all showed relapse after autologous stem cell transplantation, while their brentuximab vedotin exposure varied. Thawed PBMCs were the source of CD8+ T cells, obtained through magnetic negative selection. Profiled with immunoSEQ multiplex PCR; TCRdb holds only in-frame clones, not every one. The data show some 25,000 clones, approximately 86% seen once. The V gene is TRBV28, the J gene TRBJ1-5; a weak D match, TRBD1 (5 bases). This receptor was obtained from a human donor with classical Hodgkin lymphoma. The sample was CD8+ T cells from blood, taken at baseline. CDR3 amino acids: CATQNLLFRQGQGMDQPQHF. The CDR3 bases are TGTGCCACCCAAAATCTCCTTTTTAGACAAGGGCAGGGAATGGATCAGCCCCAGCATTTT.